These 25 T cell receptor beta chains share one sample of origin, sequenced in a study of blood T cell repertoires in COVID-19. Assay: immunoSEQ multiplex PCR; the TCRdb copy retains only in-frame clones and omits some. The top ten hold 6.3% of the sample, which has some 300,000 clones, over 80% seen once. Input material: peripheral blood. Receptors originate from a woman aged 50 to 60 with COVID-19, enrolled during active disease.

This clone occurred a few times. This chain uses TRBV3-1 (or the pseudogene TRBV3-2) with TRBJ1-6; D gene unclear. V was pared by 6 bases and J by 9 bases, with 18 bases between. Germline-derived CDR1 and CDR2 are LGHDT and YNNKEL (reference sequence). CDR3 length equals 15 residues. In DNA form, the CDR3 reads TGTGCCAGCAGTCTCGTCCTGCAAGGAGGTTCACCCCTCCACTTT. The encoded protein is CASSLVLQGGSPLHF.

V gene TRBV11-3 combines with J gene TRBJ2-3; 12 nucleotides agree with TRBD2. The CDR3 length is 19 residues. J gave up 2 bases and V 0 bases, and 9 bases lay outside the gene matches. The V gene's germline CDR1 is SGHNT and CDR2 YENEEA. CDR3 in amino acids: CASSLDLVGLAGYTDTQYF. CDR3 bases: TGTGCCAGCAGCTTAGATCTAGTCGGACTAGCGGGATACACAGATACGCAGTATTTT.

The V gene is TRBV28, the J gene TRBJ2-1; maybe TRBD2 (5 bases). The V gene's germline CDR1 is MDHEN and CDR2 SYDVKM. Trimming left V 7 bases short and J 4 bases short, with 11 bases between. The CDR3 consists of 13 residues. The CDR3 here is CASTPGLYNEQFF. Here the CDR3 DNA reads TGTGCCAGCACTCCAGGACTGTACAATGAGCAGTTCTTC.

The chain couples TRBV9 to TRBJ2-5, with TRBD1 matching over 10 bases. This CDR3 contains 14 residues. Germline CDR1 SGDLS, CDR2 YYNGEE. After removal of 3 bases from V and 5 bases from J, the junction contained 4 bases not matched to a gene. The CDR3 sequence is CASSGGQGMETQYF. CDR3 nucleotides: TGTGCCAGCAGCGGGGGACAGGGGATGGAGACCCAGTACTTC. The whole variable domain, remainder taken from reference TRBV9 and TRBJ2-5, is DSGVTQTPKHLITATGQRVTLRCSPRSGDLSVYWYQQSLDQGLQFLIQYYNGEERAKGNILERFSAQQFPDLHSELNLSSLELGDSALYFCASSGGQGMETQYFGPGTRLLVL.

V usage is TRBV7-2 and J usage is TRBJ1-5; a weak D match, TRBD1 (5 bases). Germline V gene sequence: CDR1 SGHTA, CDR2 FQGNSA. Trimming took 6 bases from V and 4 from J, leaving 10 bases between them. There are 13 residues in the CDR3. CDR3 sequence reads: CASSQGGNQPQHF. The DNA of the CDR3 is TGTGCCAGCAGTCAGGGTGGGAATCAGCCCCAGCATTTT.

The rearrangement joins TRBV4-2 to TRBJ2-1; no firm D call. The germline V gene has CDR1 LGHNA and CDR2 YNFKEQ. Trimming took 0 bases from V and 3 from J, leaving 9 bases between them. The CDR3 contains 15 residues. In DNA form, the CDR3 reads TGTGCCAGCAGCCAAGATTTGACTGTCTACAATGAGCAGTTCTTC. Translated: CASSQDLTVYNEQFF.

The chain couples TRBV9 to TRBJ2-5, with TRBD2 matching 7 bases. The germline V gene encodes CDR1 SGDLS and CDR2 YYNGEE. V was clipped by 5 bases and J by 2 bases; unmatched bases: 12. The CDR3 runs to 16 residues. The CDR3 region is CASRAGEGTGQETQYF. The CDR3 nucleotides are TGTGCCAGCAGAGCCGGGGAGGGGACTGGGCAAGAGACCCAGTACTTC.

The V call is TRBV21-1, the J call TRBJ2-3; the table's TRBD2 call for D was not verified on the DNA. TRBV21-1 is given as a pseudogene. CDR3 size: 18 residues. In nucleotides, the CDR3 is TGTGCCAGCAGCAACCGAAGCGGGAGGGCAATGAGCACAGATACGCAGTATTTT. It codes for CASSNRSGRAMSTDTQYF.

The rearrangement uses TRBV7-3 and TRBJ2-3, with a tentative D call TRBD1 (6 bases). The CDR3 contains 18 residues. Germline V gene data show CDR1 as SGHTA and CDR2 as FQGTGA. V lost 5 bases and J 9 bases, leaving 30 bases between the germline ends. CDR3 amino acids: CASSTRTGTQGQPLTQYF. The DNA for the CDR3 is TGTGCCAGCAGCACCCGAACCGGGACCCAGGGACAACCGCTAACGCAGTATTTT.

V usage is TRBV18 and J usage is TRBJ1-1; 7 nucleotides line up with TRBD1. Germline CDR1 is KGHSH and CDR2 is LQKENI. V lost 8 bases, J lost 4 bases, and 10 bases stayed unmatched. This CDR3 has 14 amino acids. The CDR3 loop reads CASLQRQGSTEAFF. For the CDR3, the DNA is TGTGCCAGCCTCCAAAGACAGGGTAGCACTGAAGCTTTCTTT.

This chain connects TRBV24-1 to TRBJ2-2, with a tentative D call TRBD1 (6 bases). Germline lookup yields CDR1 KGHDR and CDR2 SFDVKD. The CDR3 is 13 residues long. Trimming cost V 7 bases and J 5 bases, with 10 bases left between them. Here the CDR3 DNA reads TGTGCCACCAGCAAGACAGGAACCGGGGAGCTGTTTTTT. Residues: CATSKTGTGELFF.

The chain links TRBV27 to TRBJ1-1, with TRBD1 matching 7 bases. V lost 5 bases to trimming and J lost 5 bases; unmatched junction nucleotides: 2. Germline V lookup: CDR1 MNHEY, CDR2 SMNVEV (reference sequence). The CDR3 covers 12 residues. Written as DNA, the CDR3 is TGTGCCAGCAGTGACAGGGAAACTGAAGCTTTCTTT. This encodes CASSDRETEAFF.

The gene calls are TRBV7-9 and TRBJ1-2; 8 bases match TRBD1. V lost 5 bases to trimming and J lost 6 bases; unmatched junction nucleotides: 5. Per the germline V gene, CDR1 is SEHNR and CDR2 is FQNEAQ (reference sequence). The CDR3 is 13 residues long. The CDR3 reads CASSTLTGDGYTF. Here the CDR3 DNA reads TGTGCCAGCAGCACCCTGACAGGGGATGGCTACACCTTC.

The J gene is TRBJ1-2, the V gene TRBV6-2 or TRBV6-3; 9 bases match TRBD1. The CDR3 sequence is 12 residues long. V was pared by 5 bases and J by 10 bases, with 5 bases of the junction left unmatched. Germline CDR1 MNHEY, CDR2 SVGEGT. CDR3 sequence: CASSQGQGYYTF. The CDR3, as DNA: TGTGCCAGCAGTCAGGGACAGGGATACTACACCTTC.

The CDR3 loop is CASSPKQGNYGYTF. CDR3 in DNA: TGTGCCAGCTCACCAAAACAGGGCAACTATGGCTACACCTTC. This chain connects TRBV18 to TRBJ1-2, with D maybe TRBD1 (6 bases). Per the germline V gene, CDR1 is KGHSH and CDR2 is LQKENI. V lost 2 bases to trimming and J lost 2 bases, with 9 bases between them. The CDR3 totals 14 residues.

The chain uses TRBV19 and TRBJ2-2; 9 bases are a match to TRBD1. The length of the CDR3 is 14 residues. Losses at the gene ends were 6 bases for V and 4 bases for J; bases not matched to a gene: 3. Germline values: CDR1 LNHDA, CDR2 SQIVND (reference sequence). The CDR3 DNA is TGTGCCAGTAGGAGGACAGGGGCCACCGGGGAGCTGTTTTTT. It encodes CASRRTGATGELFF.

This clone was detected once. V is TRBV18 and J is TRBJ2-7; tentative D call: TRBD1 (6 bases). Germline assignment: CDR1 KGHSH and CDR2 LQKENI. V was trimmed by 4 bases and J by 7 bases, leaving 17 bases between them. This CDR3 is built from 14 residues. The CDR3 protein is CASSHGRGGSEQYF. CDR3 DNA sequence: TGTGCCAGCTCACATGGGAGAGGGGGTAGTGAGCAGTACTTC. The entire variable domain, with the rest obtained from reference TRBV18 and TRBJ2-7, is as follows: NAGVMQNPRHLVRRRGQEARLRCSPMKGHSHVYWYRQLPEEGLKFMVYLQKENIIDESGMPKERFSAEFPKEGPSILRIQQVVRGDSAAYFCASSHGRGGSEQYFGPGTRLTVT.

Notes on this clone: Germline is not matched at one junction end, which may reflect a read error. The chain recombines TRBV7-2 with TRBJ2-5; D might be TRBD2 (6 bases). Looked up from germline, CDR1 is SGHTA and CDR2 is FQGNSA. CDR3 length equals 13 residues. The CDR3 nucleotides are TGTGCCAGCAGCTTAGCGGGAGCAGTCGGCGGGGACTTC. It translates to CASSLAGAVGGDF.

The gene calls are TRBV4-2 and TRBJ2-7; the match to TRBD2 covers 8 bases. Germline V gene sequence: CDR1 LGHNA, CDR2 YNFKEQ. The V segment lost 5 bases and the J segment 7 bases; nucleotides outside the gene matches: 10. The CDR3 runs to 14 residues. The CDR3 DNA sequence: TGTGCCAGCAGCGGGGAGCGGGAGCCTCCAGAGCAGTACTTC. Its translation is CASSGEREPPEQYF.

To note about this clone: A junction end diverges from the germline sequence, so it may reflect a read error. This chain uses TRBV10-3 with TRBJ1-2; D may be TRBD1 (6 bases). CDR1 ENHRY and CDR2 SYGVKD come from the germline V gene. The CDR3 is made up of 12 amino acids. Written as DNA, the CDR3 is TGTGCCATCAGTGAGTCGACCAGGGGTAGCGTCTTC. Encoded protein: CAISESTRGSVF.

This clone showed up just once. The chain has TRBV9 and TRBJ2-5; possible D gene TRBD2, 5 bases. The CDR3 is made up of 16 amino acids. Germline CDR1 reads SGDLS; CDR2 reads YYNGEE. The V end lost 4 bases, the J end lost 5 bases, and 21 bases lay between the germline ends. The CDR3: CASSPAGSSGPETQYF. Written as DNA, the CDR3 is TGTGCCAGCAGCCCTGCTGGATCCAGCGGTCCCGAGACCCAGTACTTC.

The chain couples TRBV6-2 or TRBV6-3 to TRBJ2-1, with a tentative D call TRBD2 (5 bases). The germline gives CDR1 MNHEY, CDR2 SVGEGT. Deletions cut 5 bases from V and 6 bases from J, with 14 bases between. The CDR3 runs to 14 residues. The CDR3 DNA follows: TGTGCCAGCAGTCCGAGCGGAAGAGGCAATGAGCAGTTCTTC. It codes for CASSPSGRGNEQFF.

This chain connects TRBV19 to TRBJ1-1; maybe TRBD1 (5 bases). The germline V gene encodes CDR1 LNHDA and CDR2 SQIVND (reference sequence). There are 17 residues in the CDR3. V lost 7 bases and J lost 0, with 21 bases in between. The CDR3 DNA follows: TGTGCCAGTACTCTCTTAGTTTCGGGGGGGATGAACACTGAAGCTTTCTTT. Translating it yields CASTLLVSGGMNTEAFF. The whole variable domain, remainder taken from reference TRBV19 and TRBJ1-1, is DGGITQSPKYLFRKEGQNVTLSCEQNLNHDAMYWYRQDPGQGLRLIYYSQIVNDFQKGDIAEGYSVSREKKESFPLTVTSAQKNPTAFYLCASTLLVSGGMNTEAFFGQGTRLTVV.

This chain links TRBV14 with TRBJ2-7; 9 nucleotides match TRBD1. The CDR3 is 16 amino acids. Germline trimming cut 4 bases from V and 3 bases from J; bases unmatched to any gene: 10. Germline CDR1 SGHDN, CDR2 FVKESK. The CDR3 sequence: CASSPPDRGVLYEQYF. The CDR3 nucleotides are TGTGCCAGCAGCCCCCCGGACAGGGGAGTGCTCTACGAGCAGTACTTC.

The V gene is TRBV5-1, the J gene TRBJ1-2; D is undetermined. V lost 0 bases, J lost 5 bases, and 11 bases lay in between. CDR1 is SGHRS, CDR2 YFSETQ, per germline. CDR3 size: 14 residues. The CDR3 spells CASSLERATYGYTF. DNA for the CDR3: TGCGCCAGCAGCTTGGAGAGGGCCACTTATGGCTACACCTTC.